A single sample is the source of the 14 T cell receptor beta chains below, sequenced in a study of technical replicates of blood from a handful of donors. Measured with immunoSEQ multiplex PCR; TCRdb has only the in-frame clones, and not every one. The data show 98,000 or so clones, with 95% seen just once and about 0.21% held by the top ten. What was sequenced was T cells isolated from PBMCs. Source of these receptors: a human donor in good health.

The chain couples TRBV2 to TRBJ1-5; D is ambiguous. CDR1 SNHLY and CDR2 FYNNEI come from the germline V gene. This CDR3 spans 14 amino acids. V lost 4 bases and J lost 3, with 10 bases in between. The CDR3 DNA sequence: TGTGCCAGCAGTGCGTCACCAGTCAATCAGCCCCAGCATTTT. Protein sequence: CASSASPVNQPQHF.

This clone was seen only a few times. The chain employs TRBV30 and TRBJ1-1; 7 bases map to TRBD1. The junction had 4 bases not matched to a gene; V was cut back by 0 bases and J by 0 bases. From germline, CDR1 is GTSNPN and CDR2 SVGIG (reference sequence). The CDR3 covers 15 residues. The CDR3 region is CAWSVLDRVNTEAFF. CDR3 sequence (DNA): TGTGCCTGGAGTGTACTAGACAGGGTGAACACTGAAGCTTTCTTT.

The chain couples TRBV9 to TRBJ2-5, with 9 nucleotides matching TRBD2. Germline CDR1 is SGDLS and CDR2 is YYNGEE. The V segment lost 0 bases and the J segment 5 bases; nucleotides outside the gene matches: 5. CDR3 length: 15 amino acids. This CDR3 is CASSVEGGRGETQYF. Written as DNA, the CDR3 is TGTGCCAGCAGCGTAGAAGGCGGGAGGGGGGAGACCCAGTACTTC. Supplemented by reference TRBV9 and TRBJ2-5, the full variable domain reads DSGVTQTPKHLITATGQRVTLRCSPRSGDLSVYWYQQSLDQGLQFLIQYYNGEERAKGNILERFSAQQFPDLHSELNLSSLELGDSALYFCASSVEGGRGETQYFGPGTRLLVL.

The chain employs TRBV5-4 and TRBJ1-3, with a possible D match to TRBD1 (5 bases). V was trimmed by 1 base and J by 4 bases, leaving 12 bases between them. The CDR3 runs to 15 residues. The germline gives CDR1 SGHNT, CDR2 YYREEE (reference sequence). The CDR3 reads CASSLSSGRGNTIYF. For the CDR3, the DNA is TGTGCCAGCAGCTTGTCGTCAGGGCGAGGAAACACCATATATTTT.

This chain links TRBV10-1 with TRBJ2-3, with no clear D. Trimming took 0 bases from V and 1 from J, leaving 2 bases between them. Per germline, CDR1 WNHNN and CDR2 SYGVQD (reference sequence). The CDR3 runs to 13 residues. DNA for the CDR3: TGCGCCAGCAGTGAGTCCGGCACAGATACGCAGTATTTT. It is translated as CASSESGTDTQYF.

The V call is TRBV6-1, the J call TRBJ2-1, with 13 bases lining up with TRBD2. Germline V gives CDR1 MNHNS, CDR2 SASEGT. With 4 bases clipped from V and 5 bases from J, the junction kept 5 bases outside the gene matches. The CDR3 covers 16 residues. The DNA of the CDR3 is TGTGCCAGCAGTGTACTAGCGGGGGGGCGGAACAATGAGCAGTTCTTC. As protein: CASSVLAGGRNNEQFF.

This sequence joins TRBV28 and TRBJ2-1, with a weak D call TRBD1 (6 bases). The germline CDR1 and CDR2 sequences are MDHEN and SYDVKM. The ends were cut back, 5 bases at V and 10 bases at J, with 15 bases in the middle. CDR3 length: 13 amino acids. CDR3 sequence (DNA): TGTGCCAGCAGTCCCCCGGACAGACCGGAGCAGTTCTTC. Protein product: CASSPPDRPEQFF.

The CDR3 spells CASSRDNNYGYTF. The CDR3, as DNA: TGTGCCAGCAGCCGGGACAATAACTATGGCTACACCTTC. The genes are TRBV6-5 and TRBJ1-2, with D perhaps TRBD1 (6 bases). The CDR3 has 13 residues. V lost 6 bases to trimming and J lost 1 base, with 9 bases between them. Germline V gene lookup returns CDR1 MNHEY and CDR2 SVGAGI.

The chain uses TRBV19 and TRBJ1-2, with unresolved D. This CDR3 is 17 amino acids long. CDR1 is LNHDA, CDR2 SQIVND, per germline (reference sequence). Trimming took off 1 base at V and 0 bases at J, with 15 bases between the two ends. The CDR3 here is CASSIGSHTLANYGYTF. In DNA form, the CDR3 reads TGTGCCAGTAGTATAGGGAGTCACACTCTAGCTAACTATGGCTACACCTTC.

V is TRBV19 and J is TRBJ2-7; tentative D call: TRBD2 (5 bases). Trimming stripped 5 bases from V and 2 bases from J, with 10 bases between. Germline CDR1 reads LNHDA; CDR2 reads SQIVND (reference sequence). CDR3 length: 13 residues. The CDR3 DNA reads as TGTGCCAGTAGTTTACGGGGTGCCTACGAGCAGTACTTC. This translates into CASSLRGAYEQYF.

This clone was found many times. The chain joins TRBV29-1 to TRBJ2-1; TRBD1 might be the D (6 bases). The germline CDR1 and CDR2 sequences are SQVTM and ANQGSEA. Trimming took 4 bases from V and 4 from J, leaving 14 bases between them. The CDR3 is 14 residues long. Written as DNA, the CDR3 is TGCAGCGTTGTGGGCAGGGGAAGTTACAATGAGCAGTTCTTC. Residues: CSVVGRGSYNEQFF.

The chain employs TRBV7-9 and TRBJ2-1, with D possibly TRBD1 on 6 matching bases. CDR1 and CDR2 (germline): SEHNR, FQNEAQ (reference sequence). Trimming took off 5 bases at V and 5 bases at J, with 28 bases between the two ends. The CDR3 contains 19 residues. The chain's CDR3 is CASSPTKRAARGGDNEQFF. The DNA of the CDR3 is TGTGCCAGCAGCCCTACCAAGAGGGCGGCCAGGGGCGGCGACAATGAGCAGTTCTTC. The full variable domain, completed using reference TRBV7-9 and TRBJ2-1, is DTGVSQNPRHKITKRGQNVTFRCDPISEHNRLYWYRQTLGQGPEFLTYFQNEAQLEKSRLLSDRFSAERPKGSFSTLEIQRTEQGDSAMYLCASSPTKRAARGGDNEQFFGPGTRLTVL.

The chain joins TRBV5-1 to TRBJ2-2; D is perhaps TRBD2 (5 bases). The CDR3 loop spans 15 amino acids. V lost 4 bases, J lost 0 bases, and 10 bases lay in between. Germline assignment: CDR1 SGHRS and CDR2 YFSETQ. In nucleotides, the CDR3 is TGCGCCAGCAGCGGGCGGGCTCCGAACACCGGGGAGCTGTTTTTT. It codes for CASSGRAPNTGELFF.

The chain carries TRBV9 and TRBJ2-1; maybe TRBD2 (6 bases). V shed 4 bases and J shed 0 bases, with 14 bases lying between them. CDR3 size: 16 residues. Germline V gene lookup returns CDR1 SGDLS and CDR2 YYNGEE. The CDR3 is CASSRPSVSSYNEQFF. Here the CDR3 DNA reads TGTGCCAGCAGCCGCCCTAGCGTGAGCTCCTACAATGAGCAGTTCTTC.